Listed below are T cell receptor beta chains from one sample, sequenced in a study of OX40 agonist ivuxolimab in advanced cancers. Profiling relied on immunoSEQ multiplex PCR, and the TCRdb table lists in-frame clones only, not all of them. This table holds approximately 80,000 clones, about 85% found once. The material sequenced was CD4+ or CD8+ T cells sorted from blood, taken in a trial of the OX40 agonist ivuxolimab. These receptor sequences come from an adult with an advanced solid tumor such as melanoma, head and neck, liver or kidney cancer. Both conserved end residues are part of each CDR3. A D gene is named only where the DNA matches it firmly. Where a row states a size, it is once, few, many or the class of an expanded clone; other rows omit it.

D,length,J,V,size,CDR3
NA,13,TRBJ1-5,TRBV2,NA,CASSGERGQPQHF
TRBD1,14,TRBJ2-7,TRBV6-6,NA,CASSPSDRVYEQYF
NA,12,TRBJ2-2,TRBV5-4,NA,CASSSFAGELFF
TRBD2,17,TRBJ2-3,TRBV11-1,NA,CASSLARAGASTDTQYF
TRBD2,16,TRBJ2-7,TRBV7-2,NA,CASRRDTGTSSWEQYF
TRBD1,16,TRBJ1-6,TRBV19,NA,CASSAGQGTMNSPLHF
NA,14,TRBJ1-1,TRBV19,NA,CASSIGTENTEAFF
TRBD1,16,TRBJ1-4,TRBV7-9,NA,CASSRTGVSTNEKLFF
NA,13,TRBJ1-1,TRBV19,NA,CASSGTVNTEAFF
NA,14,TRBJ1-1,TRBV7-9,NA,CASSYITGNTEAFF
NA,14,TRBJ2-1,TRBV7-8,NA,CASSLNVPYNEQFF
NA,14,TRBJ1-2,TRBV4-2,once,CASSQTLRGDGYTF
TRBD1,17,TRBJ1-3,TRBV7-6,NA,CASSLNPPGTGGNTIYF
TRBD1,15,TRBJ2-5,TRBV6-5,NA,CASSYPGTAKETQYF
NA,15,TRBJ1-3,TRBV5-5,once,CASSLGGESGNTIYF
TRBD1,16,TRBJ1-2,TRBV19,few,CASSQIRTGGGYGYTF
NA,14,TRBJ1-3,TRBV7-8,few,CASSFESSGNTIYF
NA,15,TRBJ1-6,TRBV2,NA,CASRRQSSYNSPLHF
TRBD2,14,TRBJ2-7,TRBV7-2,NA,CASSLAGGSYEQYF
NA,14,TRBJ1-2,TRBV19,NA,CASSIGGVNYGYTF